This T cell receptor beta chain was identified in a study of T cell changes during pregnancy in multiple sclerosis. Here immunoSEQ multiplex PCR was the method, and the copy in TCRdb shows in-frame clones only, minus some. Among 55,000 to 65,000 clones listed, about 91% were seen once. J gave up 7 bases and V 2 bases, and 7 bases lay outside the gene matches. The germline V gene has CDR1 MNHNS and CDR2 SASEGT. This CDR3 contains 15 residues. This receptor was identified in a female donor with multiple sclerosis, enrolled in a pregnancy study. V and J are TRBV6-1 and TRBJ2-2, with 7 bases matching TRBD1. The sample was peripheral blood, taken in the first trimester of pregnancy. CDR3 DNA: TGTGCCAGCAGTGAACGACGGTGGGACAGCGGGGAGCTGTTTTTT. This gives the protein CASSERRWDSGELFF.